A single sample gave rise to the 15 T cell receptor beta chains below, sequenced in a study of T-cell reconstitution after alpha-beta-depleted transplantation in children. Unique molecular identifiers were used in preparing the TCRbeta library. MiXCR was run by TCRdb on the PCR reads, yielding one entry per CDR3 protein. This table has hundreds of thousands of distinct CDR3 sequences, under 15% appearing once. The source material was PBMCs, sampled before TCRalphabeta/CD19-depleted stem cell transplant. The receptors derive from a girl aged 2-10 years with congenital amegakaryocytic thrombocytopenia, due to receive a stem cell transplant.

This clonotype was detected a few times. The chain joins TRBV11-2 to TRBJ2-7; possible D gene TRBD1, 6 bases. There are 15 residues in the CDR3. Germline-derived CDR1 and CDR2 are SGHAT and FQNNGV. Deletions cut 5 bases from V and 2 bases from J, with 16 bases between. DNA of the CDR3: TGTGCCAGCAGCATCAGGGGTCTCGGTACCTACGAGCAGTACTTC. This encodes CASSIRGLGTYEQYF.

This clonotype was seen only a few times. The genes are TRBV3-1 and TRBJ2-7; D is unclear. The germline CDR1 and CDR2 sequences are LGHDT and YNNKEL (reference sequence). Deletions cut 0 bases from V and 4 bases from J, with 10 bases between. This CDR3 has 14 residues. CDR3 in DNA: TGTGCCAGCAGCCAAGATCTGGCAGAGTACGAGCAGTACTTC. Translating gives CASSQDLAEYEQYF.

The genes are TRBV6-2 or TRBV6-3 and TRBJ2-3; D is unclear. Germline CDR1 reads MNHEY; CDR2 reads SVGEGT. This CDR3 is 16 amino acids long. Trimming stripped 6 bases from V and 0 bases from J, with 16 bases between. The CDR3 spells CASRPQAAYSTDTQYF. The CDR3, as DNA: TGTGCCAGCAGGCCCCAGGCAGCCTATAGCACAGATACGCAGTATTTT.

With respect to this clonotype: A much larger clone is a single base away; this may be a read error. The J gene is TRBJ1-3, the V gene TRBV11-2; D not resolved. Germline values: CDR1 SGHAT, CDR2 FQNNGV. CDR3 length equals 14 residues. The CDR3 here is CASSLGPSGDTIYF. The CDR3 region has the DNA TGTGCCAGCAGCTTAGGCCCCTCTGGAGACACCATATATTTT. The whole variable domain, filled in from reference TRBV11-2 and TRBJ1-3, reads EAGVAQSPRYKIIEKRQSVAFWCNPISGHATLYWYQQILGQGPKLLIQFQNNGVVDDSQLPKDRFSAERLKGVDSTLKIQPAKLEDSAVYLCASSLGPSGDTIYFGEGSWLTVV.

There are many counts of this clonotype. This chain uses TRBV5-1 with TRBJ2-1, with D perhaps TRBD2 (5 bases). Trimming removed 4 bases at V and 6 bases at J, with 20 bases between. This CDR3 contains 16 residues. The germline gives CDR1 SGHRS, CDR2 YFSETQ. CDR3 amino acids: CASSPGSGYHSNEQFF. CDR3 DNA sequence: TGCGCCAGCAGCCCGGGAAGCGGTTATCATAGCAATGAGCAGTTCTTC.

The table lists this clonotype with a few counts. The V call is TRBV2, the J call TRBJ2-2; no firm D call. This CDR3 contains 13 residues. The V end was cut by 7 bases, the J end by 3 bases, with 9 bases between. Per germline, CDR1 SNHLY and CDR2 FYNNEI. The chain's CDR3 is CASTEWDTGELFF. In DNA, the CDR3 is TGTGCCAGCACCGAGTGGGACACCGGGGAGCTGTTTTTT.

V and J are TRBV5-1 and TRBJ2-7; 8 bases match TRBD2. CDR3 length equals 15 residues. Per germline, CDR1 SGHRS and CDR2 YFSETQ. V gave up 4 bases and J gave up 2 bases; unmatched junction bases: 8. In nucleotides, the CDR3 is TGCGCCAGCAGCCTACAAACTAGCGGACCCTACGAGCAGTACTTC. Translated: CASSLQTSGPYEQYF.

This clonotype was seen many times. V gene TRBV7-7 combines with J gene TRBJ2-7, with a tentative D call TRBD2 (6 bases). Trimming shortened V by 3 bases and J by 4 bases, and 10 bases separated the two germline ends. Germline CDR1 SSHAT, CDR2 FNYEAQ (reference sequence). This CDR3 region has 13 residues. The CDR3 loop reads CASSLGEEYEQYF. CDR3 sequence (DNA): TGTGCCAGCAGCTTGGGGGAGGAATACGAGCAGTACTTC.

The sample holds a few counts of this clonotype. The V gene is TRBV12-3 or TRBV12-4, the J gene TRBJ1-1; 7 positions agree with TRBD1. The CDR3 totals 13 residues. Unmatched junction bases numbered 11, after V lost 6 bases and J lost 10 bases. CDR3 amino acids: CASRSDRVWTAFF. The CDR3 nucleotides are TGTGCCAGCAGGTCAGACAGGGTATGGACAGCTTTCTTT.

The J gene is TRBJ2-1, the V gene TRBV7-8; tentatively, D is TRBD2 (5 bases). From germline, CDR1 is SGHVS and CDR2 FQNEAQ. This CDR3 is 14 amino acids long. Trimming took off 7 bases at V and 3 bases at J, with 13 bases between the two ends. The CDR3 bases are TGTGCCAGCAATTCCCTCGGGGACTACAATGAGCAGTTCTTC. This sequence encodes CASNSLGDYNEQFF.

The chain has TRBV7-8 and TRBJ1-1; D might be TRBD1 (5 bases). Germline V gene data show CDR1 as SGHVS and CDR2 as FQNEAQ. V gave up 5 bases and J gave up 1 base, with 26 bases separating them. The CDR3 is 19 amino acids. The CDR3: CASSLRETRQILQNTEAFF. The CDR3 coding sequence is TGTGCCAGCAGCCTCCGAGAGACAAGACAGATACTACAGAACACTGAAGCTTTCTTT.

This clonotype was recorded at least ten times. The chain uses TRBV7-9 and TRBJ2-4, with 10 nucleotides matching TRBD2. J was trimmed by 7 bases and V by 4 bases; bases with no gene match: 13. Germline CDR1 reads SEHNR; CDR2 reads FQNEAQ (reference sequence). This CDR3 is 17 amino acids long. In DNA, the CDR3 is TGTGCCAGCAGCTCGACCTTAGCGGGAGGAGCGGGGAACATTCAGTACTTC. As protein: CASSSTLAGGAGNIQYF.

The chain couples TRBV11-2 to TRBJ1-2; TRBD1 might be the D (5 bases). The CDR3 totals 13 residues. Germline CDR1 and CDR2: SGHAT and FQNNGV. Trimming stripped 4 bases from V and 4 bases from J, with 10 bases between. CDR3 coding DNA: TGTGCCAGCAGCTCGGAGGGGAGCTATGGCTACACCTTC. It specifies CASSSEGSYGYTF.

In its sample, this clonotype was seen many times. The chain joins TRBV29-1 to TRBJ2-7; TRBD1 agrees at 9 bases. There are 13 residues in the CDR3. J gave up 4 bases and V 6 bases, and 7 bases lay outside the gene matches. Germline V gene data show CDR1 as SQVTM and CDR2 as ANQGSEA. CDR3 DNA: TGCAGCGTACGAGGGACAGGGAGGTACGAGCAGTACTTC. This sequence encodes CSVRGTGRYEQYF.

The chain uses TRBV5-1 and TRBJ2-7; the D is unclear. With 0 bases removed from V and 10 bases from J, the gap between germline ends came to 17 bases. Germline loops: CDR1 SGHRS, CDR2 YFSETQ. CDR3 length equals 14 residues. CDR3: CASSLEVANPEQYF. CDR3 DNA sequence: TGCGCCAGCAGCTTGGAGGTCGCTAATCCCGAACAGTACTTC.